These 29 T cell receptor beta chains share one sample of origin, sequenced in a study of T cells in Graves' hyperthyroidism and ophthalmopathy (dated by TCRdb to the late 2010s). Library preparation used multiplex PCR. Sequenced on an Illumina HiSeq 2000. The TCR beta CDR3 regions were amplified from the RNA transcripts. A first-round RT-PCR of the TCR CDR3 used the HTBI primer set with the Qiagen OneStep RT-PCR kit. TCRdb reran the public reads through fastp at Q25 and MiXCR, keeping productive beta chains. Merged by CDR3 protein, the rows form single entries marked with the most common genes and DNA. For this sample the table gives roughly 280,000 distinct CDR3 sequences, of which approximately 23% were detected only once. 50% to 75% of the sample rests with the top ten. The sequenced sample was blood. These receptors originate from a man aged 25-45 years with Graves' ophthalmopathy.

This clonotype was counted ten times or more. The chain employs TRBV7-2 and TRBJ2-3, with 10 positions matching TRBD2. The CDR3 length is 14 residues. Germline V lookup: CDR1 SGHTA, CDR2 FQGNSA. The V and J ends lost 5 bases and 6 bases, in that order; junction bases with no gene match: 5. The DNA of the CDR3 is TGTGCCAGCAGCCCGGGACTAGCGTGGGATACGCAGTATTTT. Translation gives CASSPGLAWDTQYF.

This clonotype was seen only a few times. The chain has TRBV20-1 and TRBJ1-6; 9 bases fit TRBD1. V was pared by 3 bases and J by 7 bases, with 10 bases of the junction left unmatched. The germline gives CDR1 DFQATT, CDR2 SNEGSKA (reference sequence). The CDR3 is 16 residues long. The CDR3 spells CSARAGQGTGNSPLHF. The CDR3 bases are TGCAGTGCTAGGGCAGGACAGGGGACGGGGAATTCACCCCTCCACTTT.

This clonotype was counted at least ten times. Written as DNA, the CDR3 is TGTGCCTGGGACCTGGGGGGATATGAGCAGTTCTTC. Translation gives CAWDLGGYEQFF. This chain uses TRBV30 with TRBJ2-1; TRBD2 might be the D (6 bases). CDR3 length: 12 residues. Trimming pared 5 bases from V and 8 bases from J, leaving 13 bases between. Germline lookup yields CDR1 GTSNPN and CDR2 SVGIG (reference sequence).

V gene TRBV20-1 combines with J gene TRBJ1-2, with 9 bases matching TRBD1. V gave up 2 bases and J gave up 5 bases; unmatched junction bases: 6. This CDR3 has 14 amino acids. Germline CDR1 DFQATT, CDR2 SNEGSKA (reference sequence). The CDR3 spells CSARQDRGPYGYTF. In DNA, the CDR3 is TGCAGTGCTAGACAGGACAGGGGCCCTTATGGCTACACCTTC.

This clonotype occurred a few times. The rearrangement uses TRBV20-1 and TRBJ2-3; D may be TRBD2 (5 bases). Per the germline V gene, CDR1 is DFQATT and CDR2 is SNEGSKA (reference sequence). The CDR3 contains 14 residues. V lost 1 base to trimming and J lost 1 base, with 9 bases between them. The CDR3 reads CSARAEEGTDTQYF. For the CDR3, the DNA is TGCAGTGCTAGAGCCGAGGAGGGCACAGATACGCAGTATTTT.

A few counts support this clonotype. The CDR3 region has the DNA TGCGCCAGCAGCCAATCCCCTGACAGGAGCAATCAGCCCCAGCATTTT. Translated, it gives CASSQSPDRSNQPQHF. The rearrangement joins TRBV4-1 to TRBJ1-5; a possible D gene is TRBD1 (6 bases). This CDR3 has 16 amino acids. Germline values: CDR1 MGHRA, CDR2 YSYEKL. V gave up 2 bases and J gave up 1 base, with 12 bases separating them.

Many counts were recorded for this clonotype. The chain joins TRBV7-8 to TRBJ2-1; D gene uncertain. V was clipped by 5 bases and J by 0 bases, with 8 bases between them. The V gene's germline CDR1 is SGHVS and CDR2 FQNEAQ. This CDR3 is 14 amino acids long. The CDR3: CASSLDHSYNEQFF. The DNA for the CDR3 is TGTGCCAGCAGCCTTGACCACTCCTACAATGAGCAGTTCTTC.

A word on this clonotype: It may be a read error: a sequence one base away is much more abundant. The chain carries TRBV2 and TRBJ2-7; D is uncertain. The CDR3 covers 13 residues. CDR1 and CDR2 from the germline V gene are SNHLY and FYNNEI. CDR3 in DNA: TGTGCCAGCAGTGCCGAAAGCTCCTACGAGCAGTGCTTC. This sequence encodes CASSAESSYEQCF.

The chain carries TRBV20-1 and TRBJ2-2; 7 nucleotides agree with TRBD2. The CDR3 has 14 amino acids. V dropped 3 bases and J dropped 1; count of bases not matched to a gene: 2. Germline lookup yields CDR1 DFQATT and CDR2 SNEGSKA (reference sequence). This chain's CDR3 is CSASQRENTGELFF. In DNA form, the CDR3 reads TGCAGTGCTAGCCAGCGGGAGAACACCGGGGAGCTGTTTTTT.

This clonotype was counted once. V usage is TRBV18 and J usage is TRBJ2-3, with a tentative D call TRBD2 (6 bases). The CDR3 length is 14 residues. Germline-derived CDR1 and CDR2 are KGHSH and LQKENI. V was trimmed by 3 bases and J by 6 bases, leaving 13 bases between them. The CDR3 loop is CASSPGGGRDTQYF. The CDR3 DNA is TGTGCCAGCTCACCGGGAGGTGGTCGGGATACGCAGTATTTT.

This clonotype has only a few counts. V usage is TRBV6-1 and J usage is TRBJ2-2; D is perhaps TRBD1 or TRBD2 (5 bases each). Germline CDR1 is MNHNS and CDR2 is SASEGT. V was cut by 10 bases and J by 6 bases, with 12 bases left in between. The CDR3 runs 12 residues. The CDR3 sequence: CATQTGPGELFF. CDR3 in DNA: TGTGCCACCCAAACGGGACCCGGGGAGCTGTTTTTT.

This chain uses TRBV6-1 with TRBJ2-7, with D maybe TRBD2 (5 bases). Per the germline V gene, CDR1 is MNHNS and CDR2 is SASEGT. V lost 1 base and J 6 bases, leaving 7 bases between the germline ends. This CDR3 region has 12 residues. The DNA of the CDR3 is TGTGCCAGCAGTGAAGAAGGAGGCGAGCAGTACTTC. It is translated as CASSEEGGEQYF.

This clonotype was observed a few times. The chain is built from TRBV12-3 or TRBV12-4 and TRBJ2-1; the D is unclear. Trimming stripped 7 bases from V and 9 bases from J, with 13 bases between. CDR3 length equals 12 residues. CDR3: CASKTYSIEQFF. CDR3 DNA sequence: TGTGCCAGCAAGACCTATTCAATTGAGCAGTTCTTC.

There are many counts of this clonotype. The chain employs TRBV12-3 or TRBV12-4 and TRBJ1-5; D remains unclear. This CDR3 has 15 amino acids. V was shortened by 4 bases and J by 2 bases, with 12 bases between the two germline ends. The CDR3 spells CASSSSLAGNQPQHF. CDR3 DNA sequence: TGTGCCAGCAGTTCGTCCCTCGCTGGCAATCAGCCCCAGCATTTT.

This clonotype was seen only a few times. The rearrangement uses TRBV30 and TRBJ2-7; D gene unclear. Germline V gene lookup returns CDR1 GTSNPN and CDR2 SVGIG (reference sequence). V was trimmed by 5 bases and J by 2 bases, leaving 10 bases between them. This CDR3 is built from 12 residues. In DNA form, the CDR3 reads TGTGCCTGGGCGGCAAGGACCTACGAGCAGTACTTC. This codes for CAWAARTYEQYF. Complete variable domain (other parts from reference TRBV30 and TRBJ2-7): SQTIHQWPATLVQPVGSPLSLECTVEGTSNPNLYWYRQAAGRGLQLLFYSVGIGQISSEVPQNLSASRPQDRQFILSSKKLLLSDSGFYLCAWAARTYEQYFGPGTRLTVT.

This clonotype was detected many times. V usage is TRBV28 and J usage is TRBJ2-3; TRBD2 aligns across 8 bases. Germline CDR1 MDHEN, CDR2 SYDVKM. J lost 6 bases, V lost 2 bases, and 4 bases had no gene match. CDR3 length: 14 residues. The CDR3 DNA sequence: TGTGCCAGCAGTTTAGCCGGGAGGGCGGATACGCAGTATTTT. It is translated as CASSLAGRADTQYF.

The chain carries TRBV20-1 and TRBJ1-5; D may be TRBD1 (5 bases). In germline, CDR1 is DFQATT, CDR2 SNEGSKA (reference sequence). V dropped 3 bases and J dropped 4 bases, with 7 bases sitting between them. This CDR3 has 12 amino acids. CDR3 coding DNA: TGCAGTGCTAGGGGACCTAATCAGCCCCAGCATTTT. Amino acids: CSARGPNQPQHF.

V is TRBV29-1 and J is TRBJ2-2; D is ambiguous. Trimming left V 7 bases short and J 6 bases short, with 9 bases between. CDR1 and CDR2 (germline): SQVTM, ANQGSEA. The CDR3 is 11 amino acids. The CDR3 region is CSAVAAGELFF. The CDR3 DNA follows: TGCAGCGCAGTCGCTGCCGGGGAGCTGTTTTTT.

This clonotype was counted only a few times. The J gene is TRBJ1-3, the V gene TRBV4-2; D unclear. The CDR3 has 15 residues. The ends were cut back, 4 bases at V and 3 bases at J, with 13 bases in the middle. CDR1 is LGHNA, CDR2 YNFKEQ, per germline. The CDR3 region is CASSPTEGSGNTIYF. The CDR3 DNA reads as TGTGCCAGCAGCCCTACAGAGGGCAGTGGAAACACCATATATTTT.

Only a few counts were recorded for this clonotype. The chain links TRBV28 to TRBJ2-7, with 7 bases matching TRBD2. CDR1 MDHEN and CDR2 SYDVKM come from the germline V gene. This CDR3 spans 14 amino acids. Trimming cost V 2 bases and J 4 bases; bases outside gene matches: 5. CDR3 nucleotides: TGTGCCAGCAGTTTAGCGGGAGCTCGGTACGAGCAGTACTTC. Its protein product is CASSLAGARYEQYF.

This clonotype has at least ten counts. The V and J genes are TRBV5-1 and TRBJ2-3; 7 nucleotides align to TRBD1. With V trimmed by 6 bases and J by 3 bases, 10 bases remained unmatched. CDR3 size: 15 residues. Germline V gene sequence: CDR1 SGHRS, CDR2 YFSETQ. In DNA form, the CDR3 reads TGCGCCAGCACCCATCAGGGGGTTGGAACAGATACGCAGTATTTT. Amino acid sequence: CASTHQGVGTDTQYF.

This clonotype was observed a handful of times. The genes are TRBV6-4 and TRBJ2-1; TRBD2 might be the D (6 bases). Germline V gene data show CDR1 as MRHNA and CDR2 as SNTAGT. Trimming cost V 3 bases and J 1 base, with 19 bases left between them. The CDR3 is made up of 18 amino acids. CDR3 sequence reads: CASSEPPREQNSYNEQFF. The CDR3 nucleotides read TGTGCCAGCAGTGAGCCCCCCCGGGAGCAAAATTCCTACAATGAGCAGTTCTTC.

The chain carries TRBV20-1 and TRBJ2-5, with no clear D. V gave up 6 bases and J gave up 0 bases, with 11 bases separating them. The CDR3 loop spans 13 amino acids. CDR1 is DFQATT and CDR2 is SNEGSKA in the germline V gene (reference sequence). Here the CDR3 DNA reads TGCAGTGCGCTGGCGCGGAACCAAGAGACCCAGTACTTC. Translating it yields CSALARNQETQYF.

The rearrangement joins TRBV7-2 to TRBJ1-4; the D is unclear. The germline CDR1 and CDR2 sequences are SGHTA and FQGNSA. This CDR3 comprises 15 residues. The V gene lost 5 bases and the J gene lost 5 bases, with 15 bases spanning the gap. The CDR3 DNA reads TGTGCCAGCAGCCCCTTCCAGGCGACGAATGAAAAACTGTTTTTT. This translates into CASSPFQATNEKLFF.

This clonotype was observed a handful of times. The chain carries TRBV13 and TRBJ1-6; 9 nucleotides align to TRBD1. Looked up from germline, CDR1 is PRHDT and CDR2 is FYEKMQ (reference sequence). This CDR3 comprises 14 residues. V shed 1 base and J 9 bases; nucleotides not matched to a gene: 1. The CDR3 loop is CASSLDRGLSPLHF. CDR3 coding DNA: TGTGCCAGCAGCTTAGACAGGGGGCTTTCACCCCTCCACTTT. Looking up the rest from reference TRBV13 and TRBJ1-6 gives the full variable domain: AAGVIQSPRHLIKEKRETATLKCYPIPRHDTVYWYQQGPGQDPQFLISFYEKMQSDKGSIPDRFSAQQFSDYHSELNMSSLELGDSALYFCASSLDRGLSPLHFGNGTRLTVT.

This clonotype was counted at least ten times. The chain has TRBV3-1 and TRBJ1-1; D unresolved. With 3 bases removed from V and 3 bases from J, the gap between germline ends came to 11 bases. The CDR3 has 14 residues. CDR1 and CDR2 from the germline V gene are LGHDT and YNNKEL (reference sequence). This CDR3 reads CASSQKDRYTEAFF. Here the CDR3 DNA reads TGTGCCAGCAGCCAGAAGGACCGATACACTGAAGCTTTCTTT. Full variable domain (missing parts from reference TRBV3-1 and TRBJ1-1): DTAVSQTPKYLVTQMGNDKSIKCEQNLGHDTMYWYKQDSKKFLKIMFSYNNKELIINETVPNRFSPKSPDKAHLNLHINSLELGDSAVYFCASSQKDRYTEAFFGQGTRLTVV.

This clonotype was recorded a few times. The chain combines TRBV5-1 with TRBJ1-1; maybe TRBD1 (6 bases). This CDR3 has 14 residues. V was shortened by 0 bases and J by 4 bases, with 10 bases between the two germline ends. CDR1 and CDR2 from the germline V gene are SGHRS and YFSETQ. CDR3: CASSLEGGGTEAFF. The CDR3 nucleotides are TGCGCCAGCAGCTTGGAGGGAGGGGGCACTGAAGCTTTCTTT.

The V gene is TRBV5-1, the J gene TRBJ1-6, with D perhaps matching TRBD1 (5 bases). Germline CDR1 SGHRS, CDR2 YFSETQ. This CDR3 is 17 amino acids long. The V end was cut by 0 bases, the J end by 7 bases, with 17 bases between. In DNA form, the CDR3 reads TGCGCCAGCAGCTTGGCCGGGTCCCGACAGACCAATTCACCCCTCCACTTT. Amino acid sequence: CASSLAGSRQTNSPLHF.

This clonotype has at least ten counts. This chain joins TRBV12-3 or TRBV12-4 and TRBJ2-7; weak D call: TRBD1 (5 bases). There are 14 residues in the CDR3. Between the trimmed V and J ends, which lost 7 bases and 3 bases, there was a span of 16 bases. The CDR3 DNA is TGTGCCAGCACTGGGAAGGCAGGGTTCTACGAGCAGTACTTC. Its translation: CASTGKAGFYEQYF.